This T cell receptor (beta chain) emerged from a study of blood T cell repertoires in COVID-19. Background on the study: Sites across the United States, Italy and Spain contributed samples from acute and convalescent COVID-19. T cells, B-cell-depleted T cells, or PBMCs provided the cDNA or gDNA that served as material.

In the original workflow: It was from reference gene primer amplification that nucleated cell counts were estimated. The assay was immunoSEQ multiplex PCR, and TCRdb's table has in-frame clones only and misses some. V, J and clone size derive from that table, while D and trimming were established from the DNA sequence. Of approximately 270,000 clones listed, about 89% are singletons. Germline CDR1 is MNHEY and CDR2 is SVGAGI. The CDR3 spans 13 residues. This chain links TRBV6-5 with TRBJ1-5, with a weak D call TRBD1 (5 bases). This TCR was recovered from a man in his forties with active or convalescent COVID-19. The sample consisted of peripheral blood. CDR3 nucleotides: TGTGCGGTAGGGGTTAGAAGCAATCAGCCCCAGCATTTT. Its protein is CAVGVRSNQPQHF.